This is a list of T cell receptor beta chains from one sample in a study of T cell repertoires in cytomegalovirus infection. TCRdb fed the reads into MiXCR, producing one record per CDR3 protein. The data contain around 300,000 distinct CDR3 sequences, more than 20% of them seen just once; the ten biggest clones take up approximately 15%. Sequenced material: PBMCs. The origin of the receptors is a human donor in good health (CMV status not recorded). Some clones in this sample may be carry-over from other donors' samples. The CDR3 runs from the conserved cysteine through the conserved F or W. The order of the fields is clone size, V gene, CDR3 protein. Clone size, where shown, is once, few, many, or a class for clones that have expanded.

clone_size: many; v_call: TRBV12-3/TRBV12-4; cdr3_aa: CASSLGGFQPQHF
clone_size: few; v_call: TRBV20-1; cdr3_aa: CSARVAGTAMNTEAFF
clone_size: many; v_call: TRBV7-2; cdr3_aa: CASSPDRGRLDTQYF
clone_size: few; v_call: TRBV6-1; cdr3_aa: CASTERTGGTGELFF
clone_size: many; v_call: TRBV7-9; cdr3_aa: CASSFGQGYEQYF
clone_size: .; v_call: TRBV2; cdr3_aa: CASSAFFSGANVLTF
clone_size: few; v_call: TRBV7-2; cdr3_aa: CASRKAMGETQYF
clone_size: many; v_call: TRBV7-3; cdr3_aa: CASSSSGGVPAGELFF
clone_size: few; v_call: TRBV28; cdr3_aa: CASSLRQTDQPQHF
clone_size: many; v_call: TRBV7-2; cdr3_aa: CASSLVGGRGQPQHF
clone_size: .; v_call: TRBV28; cdr3_aa: CASSTGSSEAFF
clone_size: few; v_call: TRBV19; cdr3_aa: CASETVSGNTIYF
clone_size: few; v_call: TRBV29-1; cdr3_aa: CSAPRDQETQYF
clone_size: .; v_call: TRBV5-6; cdr3_aa: CASSYGQGIYSNQPQHF
clone_size: few; v_call: TRBV4-3; cdr3_aa: CASSQQGWAGELFF
clone_size: few; v_call: TRBV5-1; cdr3_aa: CASSLDGRRDSPLHF
clone_size: few; v_call: TRBV9; cdr3_aa: CASSVGTMSYTEAFF
clone_size: .; v_call: TRBV20-1; cdr3_aa: CSVTDRGYGYTF
clone_size: .; v_call: TRBV10-3; cdr3_aa: CAIRDNGNQPQHF
clone_size: .; v_call: TRBV28; cdr3_aa: CASSEGQSSYEQYF
clone_size: many; v_call: TRBV28; cdr3_aa: CASSLWGRNTGELFF
clone_size: few; v_call: TRBV7-9; cdr3_aa: CAASRETQYF